The sequence of this T cell receptor (beta chain) was determined in a study of T cells expressing NK-cell markers. Study as a whole: From sorted CD3+CD56+NKG2C+, CD3+CD56+NKG2C- and CD3+CD56-NKG2C+ T cells came the TCR beta repertoires.

TCRdb reworked the 5' RACE reads into one entry per CDR3 protein, no DNA. The ten most abundant clones cover approximately 3.5% of a sample with approximately 550,000 distinct CDR3 sequences. Germline CDR1 MNHEY, CDR2 SVGAGI. This CDR3 is built from 16 residues. Study conclusions and caveats: Leadership of the CD3+CD56-NKG2C+ fraction also belonged to these clonotypes in several donors. Whether expanded NKG2C+ T cell clones recognized HCMV stayed uncertain.

Points on this clonotype: No antigen is known for it.

This TCR was recovered from a man between 18 and 35 years old in good health. The sample taken for sequencing was blood T cells: a sorted CD56 or NKG2C T cell subset, CD4+ or CD8+ T cells, or bulk PBMC T cells (not recorded which). The V gene is TRBV6-5, the J gene TRBJ2-1; the D gene TCRdb calls, TRBD2, cannot be checked with no DNA. Here the CDR3 reads CASRPPGGRGDNEQFF.